The 3 T cell receptor beta chains reported below all come from one sample, sequenced in a study of T cells after somatic rescue of genetic block. Clones were read by immunoSEQ multiplex PCR, and TCRdb kept only the in-frame ones, dropping some. In the table there are 88,000 or so clones, around 90% of which are singletons. Sequenced material: peripheral blood mononuclear cells (PBMCs). Source of these receptors: a woman between 18 and 29 years old.

This clone was detected a few times. The chain employs TRBV2 and TRBJ1-1; D gene ambiguous. Trimming cost V 5 bases and J 6 bases, with 10 bases left between them. The germline CDR1 and CDR2 sequences are SNHLY and FYNNEI. The CDR3 totals 12 residues. The CDR3 DNA reads TGTGCCAGCAGTCCCGTTCTACCTGAAGCTTTCTTT. Translated, it gives CASSPVLPEAFF.

V is TRBV18 and J is TRBJ1-4; D is undetermined. The ends were cut back, 0 bases at V and 8 bases at J, with 13 bases in the middle. The CDR3 is 15 residues long. Per germline, CDR1 KGHSH and CDR2 LQKENI. CDR3 amino acids: CASSPPSVGREKLFF. The CDR3 DNA is TGTGCCAGCTCACCACCTTCGGTGGGCAGGGAAAAACTGTTTTTT.

This clone has only one observation. This chain uses TRBV15 with TRBJ1-2, with 11 bases identical to TRBD1. Unmatched junction bases numbered 6, after V lost 1 base and J lost 2 bases. CDR3 length equals 17 residues. Germline values: CDR1 LNHNV, CDR2 YYDKDF (reference sequence). Written as DNA, the CDR3 is TGTGCCACCAGCAGAGGGACAGGGGGCTCCAGGAACTATGGCTACACCTTC. Translated, it gives CATSRGTGGSRNYGYTF.